The 15 T cell receptor beta chains in this list originate from one sample, sequenced in a study of cytomegalovirus exposure and HLA in healthy donors (dated by TCRdb to between 2016 and 2019). The library was made by the immunoSEQ multiplex PCR assay. For the multiplex PCR, a mixture combining 60 forward primers for TCR Vbeta segments and 13 reverse primers for TCR Jbeta segments was used. The immuneACCESS repertoire file appears here via TCRdb, limited to in-frame rearrangements. These files lack a portion of the clones; in checked studies, under half of the deficit traces to unresolved V genes, and the cause of the others is not known. For this sample the table gives roughly 140,000 clones, of which around 77% were detected only once. Roughly 6.3% of the sample is in the top ten clones. Sequencing was performed on PBMCs. All receptors come from a woman in her 40s in good health and CMV-seropositive.

This clone has just a few counts. CDR3 sequence (DNA): TGTGCCAGCAGGGGGACAGGGACGAGCTCCTACAATGAGCAGTTCTTC. This gives the protein CASRGTGTSSYNEQFF. V usage is TRBV25-1 and J usage is TRBJ2-1; 9 nucleotides match TRBD1. The germline CDR1 and CDR2 sequences are MGHDK and SYGVNS. This CDR3 has 16 amino acids. V gave up 6 bases and J gave up 0 bases; unmatched junction bases: 6.

The chain links TRBV5-6 to TRBJ2-3; 15 bases map to TRBD2. The trim removed 4 bases at V and 6 bases at J, leaving 9 bases unmatched. The germline V gene has CDR1 SGHDT and CDR2 YYEEEE. The CDR3 has 17 residues. CDR3 loop: CASSLGLAGGLMDTQYF. The CDR3 nucleotides read TGTGCCAGCAGCCTGGGACTAGCGGGGGGACTCATGGATACGCAGTATTTT.

J is TRBJ1-1 and V is TRBV6-6; no clear D. There are 13 residues in the CDR3. Trimming shortened V by 0 bases and J by 6 bases, and 8 bases separated the two germline ends. Germline V gene data show CDR1 as MNHNY and CDR2 as SVGAGI (reference sequence). CDR3 region: CASSYSMGPEAFF. Here the CDR3 DNA reads TGTGCCAGCAGTTACTCAATGGGCCCTGAAGCTTTCTTT.

The chain recombines TRBV10-3 with TRBJ2-3; D is unresolved. CDR3 length: 15 residues. Trimming left V 0 bases short and J 0 bases short, with 7 bases between. The germline V gene has CDR1 ENHRY and CDR2 SYGVKD. The CDR3 sequence: CAISESKTSTDTQYF. The CDR3, as DNA: TGTGCCATCAGTGAGTCGAAGACTAGCACAGATACGCAGTATTTT.

This clone occurred a few times. The chain joins TRBV5-3 to TRBJ2-7, with TRBD1 matching over 10 bases. TRBV5-3 is classed as an ORF, of uncertain function. The CDR3 has 16 amino acids. The V and J ends lost 4 bases and 5 bases, in that order; junction bases with no gene match: 12. CDR3 in amino acids: CARSQRRDRGEHEQYF. The CDR3 DNA sequence: TGTGCCAGAAGCCAACGCCGGGACAGGGGTGAGCACGAGCAGTACTTC.

This clone was picked up one time. This sequence joins TRBV5-1 and TRBJ2-3; 8 bases align to TRBD2. This CDR3 comprises 15 residues. The V gene end was trimmed by 2 bases and the J gene end by 5 bases; junction bases not matched to a gene: 7. CDR1 and CDR2 (germline): SGHRS, YFSETQ. The CDR3 spells CASSFAGGAVDTQYF. Written as DNA, the CDR3 is TGCGCCAGCAGCTTCGCCGGGGGGGCGGTAGATACGCAGTATTTT. Full variable domain (remainder filled in from reference TRBV5-1 and TRBJ2-3): KAGVTQTPRYLIKTRGQQVTLSCSPISGHRSVSWYQQTPGQGLQFLFEYFSETQRNKGNFPGRFSGRQFSNSRSEMNVSTLELGDSALYLCASSFAGGAVDTQYFGPGTRLTVL.

This clone was seen only a few times. This chain uses TRBV2 with TRBJ2-3, with 8 bases fitting TRBD1. CDR1 is SNHLY, CDR2 FYNNEI, per germline. The CDR3 extends over 13 amino acids. V was pared by 9 bases and J by 3 bases, with 5 bases of the junction left unmatched. In DNA, the CDR3 is TGTGCCAGGACGACAGGGGCGACAGATACGCAGTATTTT. It encodes CARTTGATDTQYF.

The chain has TRBV5-4 and TRBJ1-2, with D possibly being TRBD1 (5 bases). Germline V CDR1 and CDR2: SGHNT, YYREEE (reference sequence). V gave up 3 bases and J gave up 7 bases, with 13 bases separating them. The CDR3 is 13 amino acids. The CDR3 loop reads CASSYGAGFGYTF. The CDR3 nucleotides are TGTGCCAGCAGCTATGGGGCGGGGTTTGGCTACACCTTC.

This clone has just a few counts. This chain uses TRBV21-1 with TRBJ2-7; the table's TRBD1 call for D was not verified on the DNA. TRBV21-1 is a known pseudogene. The CDR3 extends over 15 amino acids. The CDR3 reads CASSSRDTAISEQYF. The CDR3 DNA is TGTGCCAGCAGCAGCCGGGACACCGCCATAAGCGAGCAGTACTTC.

The chain has TRBV5-4 and TRBJ1-1, with D tentatively TRBD1 (5 bases). CDR3 length: 17 amino acids. Germline V gives CDR1 SGHNT, CDR2 YYREEE (reference sequence). V was shortened by 0 bases and J by 5 bases, with 20 bases between the two germline ends. CDR3 amino acids: CASSLAVFGQGGTEAFF. CDR3 nucleotide sequence: TGTGCCAGCAGCTTGGCCGTATTTGGGCAGGGAGGGACTGAAGCTTTCTTT.

This clone was detected once. The chain combines TRBV21-1 with TRBJ1-1. TRBV21-1 is classified as a pseudogene. This CDR3 is built from 20 residues. In DNA form, the CDR3 reads TGTGCCAGCAGCAAAAGGGGGAGGGTCAGGGTTTTGGGACCTAACACTGAAGCTTTCTTT. Protein product: CASSKRGRVRVLGPNTEAFF.

The chain combines TRBV4-1 with TRBJ2-3, with a weak D call TRBD1 (6 bases). The CDR3 has 15 amino acids. Per germline, CDR1 MGHRA and CDR2 YSYEKL. The V gene lost 0 bases and the J gene lost 7 bases, with 14 bases spanning the gap. CDR3 region: CASSQDISQGNTQYF. The CDR3 nucleotides read TGCGCCAGCAGCCAAGATATTTCCCAGGGGAATACGCAGTATTTT.

The chain is built from TRBV9 and TRBJ1-3; possibly TRBD1 for D (6 bases). The CDR3 is 16 amino acids. Germline V gives CDR1 SGDLS, CDR2 YYNGEE. V dropped 0 bases and J dropped 2 bases, with 12 bases sitting between them. The CDR3 here is CASSVAGAATGNTIYF. In nucleotides, the CDR3 is TGTGCCAGCAGCGTAGCAGGGGCTGCAACTGGAAACACCATATATTTT. The whole variable domain, remainder taken from reference TRBV9 and TRBJ1-3, is DSGVTQTPKHLITATGQRVTLRCSPRSGDLSVYWYQQSLDQGLQFLIQYYNGEERAKGNILERFSAQQFPDLHSELNLSSLELGDSALYFCASSVAGAATGNTIYFGEGSWLTVV.

The CDR3 protein is CASSPLRREQFF. In nucleotides, the CDR3 is TGTGCCAGCAGTCCACTTCGCCGGGAGCAGTTCTTC. J is TRBJ2-1 and V is TRBV2; D not resolved. Trimming left V 5 bases short and J 10 bases short, with 12 bases between. The CDR3 is 12 amino acids. The germline CDR1 and CDR2 sequences are SNHLY and FYNNEI.

The chain is built from TRBV13 and TRBJ2-5; the D gene is possibly TRBD2 (5 bases). The CDR3 runs to 14 residues. The V end was cut by 3 bases, the J end by 2 bases, with 10 bases between. Germline V gives CDR1 PRHDT, CDR2 FYEKMQ (reference sequence). CDR3 protein: CASSFGIQQETQYF. The CDR3 region has the DNA TGTGCCAGCAGCTTCGGGATCCAGCAAGAGACCCAGTACTTC.